The next 18 T cell receptor beta chains were all read from a single sample in a study of identical twins. Each CDR3 protein is one row after TCRdb ran MiXCR on the 5' RACE reads. The sample holds around 250,000 distinct CDR3 sequences, 5% to 7% seen once. A further study also used this sample, focusing on T cells expressing NK-cell markers.

Sequenced material: CD8+ T cells sorted from blood. The receptors were sampled from a woman aged 18 to 35 in good health.

The V call is TRBV5-1, the J call TRBJ2-7; D is ambiguous. Trimming took off 5 bases at V and 5 bases at J, with 11 bases between the two ends. CDR1 SGHRS and CDR2 YFSETQ come from the germline V gene. The CDR3 has 12 amino acids. DNA of the CDR3: TGCGCCAGCAGAGACGGGTTCCACGAGCAGTACTTC. This translates into CASRDGFHEQYF.

CDR3 loop: CSATPSGRARNEQFF. Written as DNA, the CDR3 is TGCAGTGCTACCCCTAGCGGGAGAGCAAGAAATGAGCAGTTCTTC. This chain links TRBV20-1 with TRBJ2-1, with 10 bases matching TRBD2. The junction had 10 bases not matched to a gene; V was cut back by 4 bases and J by 7 bases. Per germline, CDR1 DFQATT and CDR2 SNEGSKA (reference sequence). CDR3 length equals 15 residues.

The genes are TRBV4-3 and TRBJ2-7, with D uncertain. Germline V gene sequence: CDR1 LGHNA, CDR2 YSLEER. Trimming shortened V by 3 bases and J by 5 bases, and 11 bases separated the two germline ends. This CDR3 region has 13 residues. The CDR3 DNA follows: TGCGCCAGCAGCCAGGGAATCTGGGACGAGCAGTACTTC. Amino acids: CASSQGIWDEQYF.

This chain uses TRBV5-1 with TRBJ2-7; TRBD1 is a possible D gene (6 bases). Trimming shortened V by 4 bases and J by 6 bases, and 14 bases separated the two germline ends. The germline V gene has CDR1 SGHRS and CDR2 YFSETQ. The CDR3 spans 13 residues. The DNA for the CDR3 is TGCGCCAGCAGCCTGGGCAGGGGTATCGAGCAGTACTTC. Its translation is CASSLGRGIEQYF. The entire variable domain, with the rest obtained from reference TRBV5-1 and TRBJ2-7, is as follows: KAGVTQTPRYLIKTRGQQVTLSCSPISGHRSVSWYQQTPGQGLQFLFEYFSETQRNKGNFPGRFSGRQFSNSRSEMNVSTLELGDSALYLCASSLGRGIEQYFGPGTRLTVT.

This clonotype was observed many times. The V gene is TRBV29-1, the J gene TRBJ2-7; unclear D gene. This CDR3 is 11 amino acids long. In germline, CDR1 is SQVTM, CDR2 ANQGSEA. Trimming pared 7 bases from V and 4 bases from J, leaving 11 bases between. The CDR3 DNA follows: TGCAGCGCCTACCACGGTTACGAGCAGTACTTC. This sequence encodes CSAYHGYEQYF.

This clonotype has ten or more counts. V is TRBV12-3 or TRBV12-4 and J is TRBJ2-7; no reliable D call. Between the trimmed V and J ends, which lost 3 bases and 4 bases, there was a span of 7 bases. The CDR3 spans 12 residues. The CDR3 sequence is CASSFVKYEQYF. CDR3 nucleotide sequence: TGTGCCAGCAGTTTCGTGAAGTACGAGCAGTACTTC.

This clonotype was observed at least ten times. CDR3 residues: CASSYRIYEQYF. The DNA of the CDR3 is TGTGCCAGCAGTTACCGAATCTACGAGCAGTACTTC. The rearrangement links TRBV27 to TRBJ2-7; D not certain. The CDR3 has 12 amino acids. Germline assignment: CDR1 MNHEY and CDR2 SMNVEV (reference sequence). Trimming shortened V by 4 bases and J by 3 bases, and 7 bases separated the two germline ends.

This clonotype has only a few counts. J is TRBJ1-1 and V is TRBV30, with a possible D match to TRBD1 (6 bases). The CDR3 extends over 14 amino acids. V shed 4 bases and J shed 5 bases, with 17 bases lying between them. CDR1 and CDR2 (germline): GTSNPN, SVGIG (reference sequence). As DNA, the CDR3 is TGTGCCTGGACTTGGGGGGCAGGATGGACTGAAGCTTTCTTT. It yields the protein CAWTWGAGWTEAFF.

This clonotype was found a few times. The J gene is TRBJ2-2, the V gene TRBV20-1; D may be TRBD1 (6 bases). Germline V gene lookup returns CDR1 DFQATT and CDR2 SNEGSKA (reference sequence). The length of the CDR3 is 14 residues. Trimming took 0 bases from V and 5 from J, leaving 10 bases between them. The CDR3 DNA reads TGCAGTGCTAGAGATCGAGACAGGACCGGGGAGCTGTTTTTT. Encoded protein: CSARDRDRTGELFF.

This chain links TRBV7-8 with TRBJ2-1; no clear D gene. V was shortened by 0 bases and J by 1 base, with 7 bases between the two germline ends. This CDR3 has 15 residues. Germline CDR1 SGHVS, CDR2 FQNEAQ. Written as DNA, the CDR3 is TGTGCCAGCAGCTTAGCGGGCAGGTCCTACAATGAGCAGTTCTTC. This gives the protein CASSLAGRSYNEQFF.

This clonotype has ten or more counts. This rearrangement joins TRBV20-1 to TRBJ2-4; TRBD2 might be the D (5 bases). Trimming removed 5 bases at V and 6 bases at J, with 17 bases between. The V gene's germline CDR1 is DFQATT and CDR2 SNEGSKA (reference sequence). This CDR3 has 14 residues. The CDR3 sequence: CSALKVGIGNIQYF. CDR3 nucleotides: TGCAGTGCTCTGAAGGTCGGGATAGGAAACATTCAGTACTTC.

V usage is TRBV20-1 and J usage is TRBJ2-7, with D perhaps TRBD1 or TRBD2 (5 bases each). CDR1 and CDR2 (germline): DFQATT, SNEGSKA (reference sequence). The CDR3 covers 13 residues. The V end was cut by 2 bases, the J end by 5 bases, with 13 bases between. CDR3 sequence reads: CSARSPGTHEQYF. CDR3 nucleotide sequence: TGCAGTGCTAGATCCCCAGGGACCCACGAGCAGTACTTC.

This clonotype was recorded at least ten times. This rearrangement joins TRBV7-9 to TRBJ2-5, with TRBD2 identical over 15 bases. CDR1 SEHNR and CDR2 FQNEAQ come from the germline V gene (reference sequence). The CDR3 length is 15 residues. J gave up 5 bases and V 4 bases, and 2 bases lay outside the gene matches. In nucleotides, the CDR3 is TGTGCCAGCAGCTCCGGGACTAGCGGGAGGGAGACCCAGTACTTC. Protein: CASSSGTSGRETQYF. Variable domain in full (rest from reference TRBV7-9 and TRBJ2-5): DTGVSQNPRHKITKRGQNVTFRCDPISEHNRLYWYRQTLGQGPEFLTYFQNEAQLEKSRLLSDRFSAERPKGSFSTLEIQRTEQGDSAMYLCASSSGTSGRETQYFGPGTRLLVL.

This clonotype was seen a few times. The chain employs TRBV14 and TRBJ1-1, with a possible D match to TRBD1 (5 bases). Trimming removed 0 bases at V and 4 bases at J, with 9 bases between. The CDR3 spans 14 residues. Germline V lookup: CDR1 SGHDN, CDR2 FVKESK. Written as DNA, the CDR3 is TGTGCCAGCAGCCAAGAAGTCAGGGTCACTGAAGCTTTCTTT. This gives the protein CASSQEVRVTEAFF.

This clonotype appeared many times. DNA of the CDR3: TGTGCCAGCAGTTTTACGGGGGGGCAGGGGGATACGCAGTATTTT. Translated: CASSFTGGQGDTQYF. This chain links TRBV12-3 or TRBV12-4 with TRBJ2-3, with TRBD2 matching over 8 bases. The CDR3 runs 15 residues. J lost 6 bases, V lost 3 bases, and 8 bases had no gene match.

This chain joins TRBV3-1 and TRBJ2-5; D call uncertain. Deletions cut 1 base from V and 3 bases from J, with 15 bases between. Germline CDR1 LGHDT, CDR2 YNNKEL (reference sequence). The CDR3 length is 16 residues. In DNA, the CDR3 is TGTGCCAGCAGCCAAGGTCGACTTTTAGTCAAAGAGACCCAGTACTTC. Translation gives CASSQGRLLVKETQYF.

This clonotype turned up a few times. V gene TRBV27 combines with J gene TRBJ2-5; 7 bases match TRBD2. The junction had 9 bases not matched to a gene; V was cut back by 3 bases and J by 5 bases. The CDR3 contains 15 residues. The germline V gene has CDR1 MNHEY and CDR2 SMNVEV (reference sequence). DNA for the CDR3: TGTGCCAGCAGTTTCTCGGCGGGGGAGTGGGAGACCCAGTACTTC. This translates into CASSFSAGEWETQYF.

This clonotype was detected a few times. The chain couples TRBV25-1 to TRBJ1-2; tentatively, D is TRBD1 (6 bases). Germline lookup yields CDR1 MGHDK and CDR2 SYGVNS. V was clipped by 1 base and J by 7 bases, with 16 bases between them. The CDR3 extends over 15 amino acids. The CDR3, as DNA: TGTGCCAGCAGTGAATTGCGACAGGTCGAGAGTGGCTACACCTTC. It specifies CASSELRQVESGYTF.